The clone carrying this T cell receptor beta chain has only a few counts. TCRdb re-analysed the RT-PCR reads in MiXCR, keeping a single row per CDR3 protein. The sample lists about 800,000 distinct CDR3 sequences, about 20% occurring once. This CDR3 is 14 amino acids long. Germline V CDR1 and CDR2: ENHRY, SYGVKD. J lost 4 bases, V lost 5 bases, and 5 bases had no gene match. The data belong to a study of response to subunit inactivated influenza vaccine. The chain is built from TRBV10-3 and TRBJ1-5; TRBD1 matches 7 bases. Sequenced here: PBMCs from blood, sampled 5 days after vaccination. This TCR was sampled from a man aged 45-65 years who received an inactivated influenza vaccine. The CDR3 reads CAISMDRRNQPQHF. CDR3 DNA sequence: TGTGCCATCAGTATGGACAGGCGGAATCAGCCCCAGCATTTT.